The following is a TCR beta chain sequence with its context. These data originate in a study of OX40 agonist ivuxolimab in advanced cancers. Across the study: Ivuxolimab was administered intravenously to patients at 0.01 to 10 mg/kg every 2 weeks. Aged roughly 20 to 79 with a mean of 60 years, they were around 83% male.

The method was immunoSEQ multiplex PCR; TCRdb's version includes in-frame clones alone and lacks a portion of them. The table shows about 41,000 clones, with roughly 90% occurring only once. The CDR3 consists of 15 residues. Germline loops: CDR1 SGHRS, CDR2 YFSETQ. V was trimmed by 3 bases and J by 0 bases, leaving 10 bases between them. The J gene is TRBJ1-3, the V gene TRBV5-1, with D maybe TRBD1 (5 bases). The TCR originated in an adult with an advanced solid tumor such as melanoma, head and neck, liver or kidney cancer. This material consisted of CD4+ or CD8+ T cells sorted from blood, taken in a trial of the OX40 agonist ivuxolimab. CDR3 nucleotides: TGCGCCAGCAGCTCCCAGGGTGTCTCTGGAAACACCATATATTTT. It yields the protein CASSSQGVSGNTIYF.